The 13 T cell receptor beta chains presented below share a single source sample, sequenced in a study of post-analysis software for immune sequencing data. Overall study findings and caveats: Five or six TRBV segments, TRBV5-6, TRBV5-1 and TRBV20-1 among them, were found more frequent in patients than controls.

No antigens are known for them. Each TCR beta cDNA library carried unique molecular identifiers. TCRdb re-analysed the PCR reads in MiXCR, keeping a single row per CDR3 protein. The data contain hundreds of thousands of distinct CDR3 sequences, more than 50% of them singletons. Material: blood. The receptors derive from a girl under 10 years old with multiple sclerosis.

The rearrangement uses TRBV24-1 and TRBJ2-5, with TRBD1 matching 9 bases. V lost 11 bases to trimming and J lost 2 bases; unmatched junction nucleotides: 5. Per germline, CDR1 KGHDR and CDR2 SFDVKD. The CDR3 sequence is 13 residues long. The CDR3 sequence is CAIRTGEQETQYF. The CDR3 coding sequence is TGTGCCATCCGGACAGGGGAACAAGAGACCCAGTACTTC.

V gene TRBV5-1 combines with J gene TRBJ2-3; 8 nucleotides line up with TRBD2. The V segment lost 10 bases and the J segment 7 bases; nucleotides outside the gene matches: 11. Germline lookup yields CDR1 SGHRS and CDR2 YFSETQ. This CDR3 spans 13 amino acids. This CDR3 is CACQAGERNTQYF. In DNA form, the CDR3 reads TGCGCCTGCCAAGCGGGGGAACGGAATACGCAGTATTTT.

This clonotype was counted once. This rearrangement joins TRBV3-1 to TRBJ2-5; TRBD2 might be the D (6 bases). The CDR3 extends over 14 amino acids. The V end lost 4 bases, the J end lost 5 bases, and 14 bases lay between the germline ends. Per the germline V gene, CDR1 is LGHDT and CDR2 is YNNKEL (reference sequence). The CDR3 loop reads CASSPGLRGETQYF. The CDR3 bases are TGTGCCAGCAGCCCGGGACTTCGGGGGGAGACCCAGTACTTC.

The sample holds many counts of this clonotype. The chain has TRBV29-1 and TRBJ2-3; D is possibly TRBD1 or TRBD2 (5 bases each). The length of the CDR3 is 13 residues. CDR1 and CDR2 (germline): SQVTM, ANQGSEA. The V gene lost 0 bases and the J gene lost 6 bases, with 10 bases spanning the gap. Here the CDR3 reads CSVEDLGRDTQYF. The CDR3 nucleotides are TGCAGCGTTGAAGACCTGGGACGGGATACGCAGTATTTT.

The rearrangement joins TRBV9 to TRBJ1-2; 7 nucleotides agree with TRBD1. The V gene end was trimmed by 4 bases and the J gene end by 4 bases; junction bases not matched to a gene: 10. The CDR3 consists of 15 residues. The V gene's germline CDR1 is SGDLS and CDR2 YYNGEE. The CDR3 nucleotides read TGTGCCAGCAGCACACCTCGACAGGGCGGCTATGGCTACACCTTC. Its translation: CASSTPRQGGYGYTF. Filled out from reference TRBV9 and TRBJ1-2, the complete variable domain reads DSGVTQTPKHLITATGQRVTLRCSPRSGDLSVYWYQQSLDQGLQFLIQYYNGEERAKGNILERFSAQQFPDLHSELNLSSLELGDSALYFCASSTPRQGGYGYTFGSGTRLTVV.

J is TRBJ1-1 and V is TRBV7-3; D not certain. CDR1 and CDR2 (germline): SGHTA, FQGTGA. This CDR3 comprises 13 residues. The V end lost 8 bases, the J end lost 0 bases, and 10 bases lay between the germline ends. Written as DNA, the CDR3 is TGTGCCAGCGGATTCTTAATGAACACTGAAGCTTTCTTT. It encodes CASGFLMNTEAFF.

The V and J genes are TRBV6-1 and TRBJ1-5, with 7 positions matching TRBD1. CDR1 is MNHNS, CDR2 SASEGT, per germline. V lost 4 bases, J lost 1 base, and 4 bases stayed unmatched. The CDR3 runs 15 residues. The DNA for the CDR3 is TGTGCCAGCAGTGGAAACAGGGGAAGCAATCAGCCCCAGCATTTT. As protein: CASSGNRGSNQPQHF.

This chain joins TRBV7-2 and TRBJ2-3; D is uncertain. V was trimmed by 1 base and J by 0 bases, leaving 11 bases between them. The CDR3 loop spans 16 amino acids. Germline lookup yields CDR1 SGHTA and CDR2 FQGNSA. The CDR3 loop is CASSLVGSTSTDTQYF. In DNA, the CDR3 is TGTGCCAGCAGCTTAGTAGGCAGTACTAGCACAGATACGCAGTATTTT.

The V gene is TRBV5-1, the J gene TRBJ1-2; tentative D call: TRBD1 (5 bases). Germline V gene lookup returns CDR1 SGHRS and CDR2 YFSETQ. The CDR3 extends over 13 amino acids. Trimming left V 4 bases short and J 5 bases short, with 12 bases between. The chain's CDR3 is CASSPDGGYGYTF. The CDR3, as DNA: TGCGCCAGCAGCCCGGACGGGGGGTATGGCTACACCTTC.

This clonotype has just a few counts. V is TRBV25-1 and J is TRBJ2-1; D is unclear. The length of the CDR3 is 15 residues. V was shortened by 1 base and J by 4 bases, with 11 bases between the two germline ends. Germline CDR1 reads MGHDK; CDR2 reads SYGVNS. In nucleotides, the CDR3 is TGTGCCAGCAGTGAATTCACCGCGGAGTACAATGAGCAGTTCTTC. Protein: CASSEFTAEYNEQFF.

This chain connects TRBV2 to TRBJ2-1; D is ambiguous. The CDR3 runs to 14 residues. With 6 bases removed from V and 4 bases from J, the gap between germline ends came to 13 bases. Germline V gene lookup returns CDR1 SNHLY and CDR2 FYNNEI. CDR3 in amino acids: CASRHWADYNEQFF. The CDR3 DNA sequence: TGTGCCAGCAGACATTGGGCCGATTACAATGAGCAGTTCTTC.

The rearrangement joins TRBV25-1 to TRBJ2-1, with D tentatively TRBD1 or TRBD2 (5 bases each). The CDR3 spans 12 residues. Looked up from germline, CDR1 is MGHDK and CDR2 is SYGVNS. V was trimmed by 5 bases and J by 7 bases, leaving 9 bases between them. CDR3 nucleotides: TGTGCCAGCAGTCAATGGGGGAATGAGCAGTTCTTC. It is translated as CASSQWGNEQFF.

This clonotype has more than one count but fewer than ten. The chain combines TRBV10-3 with TRBJ2-1; 9 bases are a match to TRBD1. V lost 3 bases and J lost 3; bases outside the gene matches: 9. Germline V gene lookup returns CDR1 ENHRY and CDR2 SYGVKD. This CDR3 contains 17 residues. Here the CDR3 reads CAISDGTGFPLYNEQFF. The CDR3 bases are TGTGCCATCAGTGATGGGACAGGGTTCCCACTCTACAATGAGCAGTTCTTC.